What follows are 14 T cell receptor beta chains derived from one specimen sequenced in a study of blood T cell repertoires in COVID-19. Only in-frame clones appear in the TCRdb table, and some are missing; sequencing was by immunoSEQ multiplex PCR. The data contain around 140,000 clones, around 89% of them singletons. The sequenced sample consisted of peripheral blood. These receptors originate from a man aged 65 to 79 with active COVID-19.

The chain uses TRBV6-5 and TRBJ1-6; 10 nucleotides line up with TRBD1. The trim removed 6 bases at V and 5 bases at J, leaving 4 bases unmatched. From germline, CDR1 is MNHEY and CDR2 SVGAGI. This CDR3 is built from 15 residues. The CDR3 here is CASSAGQGNNSPLHF. CDR3 bases: TGTGCCAGCAGCGCGGGACAGGGGAATAATTCACCCCTCCACTTT.

This chain joins TRBV30 and TRBJ1-6; a possible D gene is TRBD1 (6 bases). CDR1 and CDR2 from the germline V gene are GTSNPN and SVGIG (reference sequence). The CDR3 is 14 residues long. V was shortened by 3 bases and J by 7 bases, with 13 bases between the two germline ends. CDR3 sequence: CAWRGDTPNSPLHF. The CDR3 bases are TGTGCCTGGAGGGGGGACACCCCCAATTCACCCCTCCACTTT.

This sequence joins TRBV6-5 and TRBJ2-1; possible D gene TRBD1, 6 bases. The CDR3 is made up of 13 amino acids. The V end was cut by 6 bases, the J end by 9 bases, with 15 bases between. Germline V lookup: CDR1 MNHEY, CDR2 SVGAGI. CDR3 sequence: CASRGTGMIEQFF. The CDR3 DNA sequence: TGTGCCAGCAGGGGTACAGGGATGATTGAGCAGTTCTTC.

The genes are TRBV5-4 and TRBJ1-4, with a possible D match to TRBD1 (6 bases). The CDR3 spans 17 residues. In germline, CDR1 is SGHNT, CDR2 YYREEE (reference sequence). V dropped 0 bases and J dropped 8 bases, with 20 bases sitting between them. Here the CDR3 reads CASSLGGREGVREKLFF. The CDR3 bases are TGTGCCAGCAGCTTGGGGGGACGAGAGGGGGTAAGAGAAAAACTGTTTTTT. The variable domain in full, with the rest retrieved from reference TRBV5-4 and TRBJ1-4, is ETGVTQSPTHLIKTRGQQVTLRCSSQSGHNTVSWYQQALGQGPQFIFQYYREEENGRGNFPPRFSGLQFPNYSSELNVNALELDDSALYLCASSLGGREGVREKLFFGSGTQLSVL.

The gene calls are TRBV6-5 and TRBJ2-3; weak D call: TRBD2 (7 bases). The germline V gene encodes CDR1 MNHEY and CDR2 SVGAGI. This CDR3 comprises 14 residues. Trimming removed 6 bases from V and 8 bases from J, with 18 bases in between. CDR3 protein: CASRQGTMVGTQYF. The CDR3 nucleotides read TGTGCCAGCAGGCAGGGGACTATGGTGGGTACGCAGTATTTT.

The rearrangement joins TRBV13 to TRBJ2-1; the D gene is possibly TRBD2 (6 bases). Germline CDR1 PRHDT, CDR2 FYEKMQ (reference sequence). Trimming pared 1 base from V and 8 bases from J, leaving 12 bases between. The CDR3 spans 14 residues. CDR3 sequence: CASSLARAGYEQFF. The CDR3 nucleotides are TGTGCCAGCAGCTTAGCTCGGGCGGGGTATGAGCAGTTCTTC.

This chain uses TRBV27 with TRBJ2-7; tentative D call: TRBD1 (6 bases). The CDR3 totals 12 residues. Germline CDR1 and CDR2: MNHEY and SMNVEV (reference sequence). Trimming removed 5 bases from V and 6 bases from J, with 11 bases in between. In DNA, the CDR3 is TGTGCCAGCAGTCGAGGGGGAGCCGAGCAGTACTTC. It specifies CASSRGGAEQYF.

V and J are TRBV7-2 and TRBJ2-2; 10 nucleotides match TRBD2. V shed 5 bases and J 6 bases; nucleotides not matched to a gene: 12. This CDR3 has 17 residues. Germline CDR1 and CDR2: SGHTA and FQGNSA. The CDR3 is CASSGGEREGFAGELFF. Here the CDR3 DNA reads TGTGCCAGCAGCGGCGGGGAGCGGGAGGGCTTCGCCGGGGAGCTGTTTTTT.

This clone was observed a handful of times. The chain uses TRBV5-1 and TRBJ2-7; TRBD1 aligns across 7 bases. Germline values: CDR1 SGHRS, CDR2 YFSETQ. V shed 4 bases and J 3 bases; nucleotides not matched to a gene: 13. CDR3 size: 16 residues. This chain's CDR3 is CASSPKIPGQHYEQYF. The DNA of the CDR3 is TGCGCCAGCAGCCCCAAGATTCCGGGACAGCACTACGAGCAGTACTTC.

This chain connects TRBV3-1 (or the pseudogene TRBV3-2) to TRBJ2-5, with 9 bases aligning to TRBD2. Germline trimming cut 3 bases from V and 2 bases from J; bases unmatched to any gene: 19. From germline, CDR1 is LGHDT and CDR2 YNNKEL (reference sequence). The CDR3 sequence is 20 residues long. CDR3 in amino acids: CASSQERRGGRAIRQETQYF. The DNA for the CDR3 is TGTGCCAGCAGCCAGGAACGGCGGGGCGGGAGGGCGATAAGACAAGAGACCCAGTACTTC.

V and J are TRBV7-6 and TRBJ2-1; 7 bases are shared with TRBD1. Germline CDR1 SGHVS, CDR2 FNYEAQ. V shed 4 bases and J 2 bases; nucleotides not matched to a gene: 14. This CDR3 region has 18 residues. The CDR3 reads CASSSGPPTGYTYNEQFF. The CDR3 region has the DNA TGTGCCAGCAGCTCCGGCCCCCCGACAGGGTACACCTACAATGAGCAGTTCTTC.

The rearrangement uses TRBV28 and TRBJ2-3; D possibly corresponds to TRBD1 (5 bases). Germline CDR1 reads MDHEN; CDR2 reads SYDVKM. The CDR3 loop spans 15 amino acids. V dropped 4 bases and J dropped 0 bases, with 11 bases sitting between them. The CDR3 loop is CASSWTRTSTDTQYF. The CDR3 coding sequence is TGTGCCAGCAGTTGGACACGGACAAGCACAGATACGCAGTATTTT.

This chain joins TRBV7-3 and TRBJ2-2; 8 bases line up with TRBD2. V shed 7 bases and J 2 bases; nucleotides not matched to a gene: 6. Germline V gives CDR1 SGHTA, CDR2 FQGTGA. The CDR3 has 15 residues. The CDR3 DNA reads as TGTGCCAGCACCCGAAGCGGGGGAAACACCGGGGAGCTGTTTTTT. Its translation: CASTRSGGNTGELFF.

V usage is TRBV13 and J usage is TRBJ2-7; 13 nucleotides agree with TRBD2. The length of the CDR3 is 17 residues. The J segment lost 3 bases and the V segment lost 5 bases, leaving 10 bases of the junction unmatched. CDR1 is PRHDT, CDR2 FYEKMQ, per germline (reference sequence). The CDR3 coding sequence is TGTGCCAGCAGCGGCTCGACTAGCGGGAGGTCCTACTACGAGCAGTACTTC. Protein: CASSGSTSGRSYYEQYF.